The clone carrying this T cell receptor beta chain has at least ten counts. This CDR3 spans 11 amino acids. V shed 3 bases and J shed 6 bases, with 6 bases lying between them. The data are from a study of T cells in Graves' hyperthyroidism and ophthalmopathy. What was amplified from RNA transcripts were TCR beta CDR3 regions. A set of HTBI primers served as the primers for a first-round RT-PCR of the TCR CDR3. MiXCR, applied by TCRdb to the multiplex PCR reads, yields one record per CDR3 protein. Among around 660,000 distinct CDR3 sequences listed, 45% were seen once. The chain uses TRBV12-3 or TRBV12-4 and TRBJ2-7; D call uncertain. Source material: peripheral blood or thyroid tissue (not recorded which). The TCR comes from an adult man with Graves' disease, either hyperthyroidism or ophthalmopathy (not recorded which). This CDR3 is CASSLVGEQYF. In nucleotides, the CDR3 is TGTGCCAGCAGTTTGGTCGGCGAGCAGTACTTC.